This T cell receptor (beta chain) was found in a study of blood T cell repertoires in COVID-19. Overall study context: Whether acute or convalescent, the COVID-19 samples came from the United States, Italy and Spain. PBMCs, B-cell-depleted T cells, or T cells were the source of the cDNA or gDNA that made up the material.

This clone was counted once. In the original workflow: Amplification with reference gene primers provided the estimates of nucleated cell counts. Clones were sequenced by immunoSEQ multiplex PCR, and TCRdb holds only the in-frame ones, with some missing. V, J and clone size reflect that table, while D and trimming were determined from the DNA. The sample has tens of thousands of clones, about 81% seen once. Germline values: CDR1 MNHNY, CDR2 SVGAGI (reference sequence). Losses at the gene ends were 6 bases for V and 5 bases for J; bases not matched to a gene: 14. The CDR3 covers 16 residues. The V call is TRBV6-6, the J call TRBJ1-2, with 8 nucleotides matching TRBD1. Sequencing input: peripheral blood. This clonotype was obtained from a man in his fifties with acute or convalescent COVID-19. CDR3 bases: TGTGCCAGCAGGGACGAACGACAGGGGCGGGGGTATGGCTACACCTTC. Translation: CASRDERQGRGYGYTF.